This T cell receptor (beta chain) was sequenced during a study of cytomegalovirus exposure and HLA in healthy donors. Overall study findings and caveats: V- and J-gene trimming of TCR beta was linked (in a later analysis) to a missense DCLRE1C variant. There were 160 or so TCR beta chains listed as cytomegalovirus-associated.

V lost 6 bases and J lost 7; bases outside the gene matches: 12. CDR1 is MDHEN and CDR2 is SYDVKM in the germline V gene. This CDR3 comprises 15 residues. PCR amplification relied on 60 Vbeta primers (plus 13 Jbeta primers). Here immunoSEQ multiplex PCR was the method, and the copy in TCRdb shows in-frame clones only, minus some. The sample includes fewer than 250,000 clones, around 79% of them seen just once. On this clone itself: Antigen unknown.

The chain couples TRBV28 to TRBJ2-7; 10 nucleotides align to TRBD1. The source material was PBMCs. This sequence was found in a male donor in good health and CMV-seropositive. CDR3 region: CASSIRDRGMREQYF. DNA of the CDR3: TGTGCCAGCAGCATCCGGGACAGGGGTATGAGGGAGCAGTACTTC.